Below are 5 T cell receptor beta chains sequenced from a single sample in a study of OX40 agonist ivuxolimab in advanced cancers. Using immunoSEQ multiplex PCR, the repertoire was profiled, and TCRdb retains in-frame clones only, with some absent. The table records some 60,000 clones, less than 95% of them present only once. The source material was CD4+ or CD8+ T cells sorted from blood, sampled in a trial of the OX40 agonist ivuxolimab. These TCRs come from an adult with an advanced solid tumor such as melanoma, head and neck, liver or kidney cancer.

This chain links TRBV5-1 with TRBJ2-6, with TRBD1 matching 11 bases. CDR3 length: 17 amino acids. Germline loops: CDR1 SGHRS, CDR2 YFSETQ. J lost 1 base, V lost 8 bases, and 8 bases had no gene match. The CDR3 is CASTGTGGLSGANVLTF. CDR3 sequence (DNA): TGCGCCAGTACCGGGACAGGGGGTCTTTCTGGGGCCAACGTCCTGACTTTC. The full variable domain, its missing parts supplied by reference TRBV5-1 and TRBJ2-6, is KAGVTQTPRYLIKTRGQQVTLSCSPISGHRSVSWYQQTPGQGLQFLFEYFSETQRNKGNFPGRFSGRQFSNSRSEMNVSTLELGDSALYLCASTGTGGLSGANVLTFGAGSRLTVL.

The rearrangement links TRBV27 to TRBJ1-4; no clear D gene. V was shortened by 2 bases and J by 7 bases, with 8 bases between the two germline ends. The CDR3 runs 13 residues. In germline, CDR1 is MNHEY, CDR2 SMNVEV (reference sequence). The CDR3: CASSLRAAEKLFF. The DNA of the CDR3 is TGTGCCAGCAGTTTAAGGGCGGCTGAAAAACTGTTTTTT.

This chain uses TRBV7-2 with TRBJ1-3, with 11 bases that match TRBD1. Germline loops: CDR1 SGHTA, CDR2 FQGNSA. V dropped 6 bases and J dropped 1; count of bases not matched to a gene: 8. There are 17 residues in the CDR3. CDR3 coding DNA: TGTGCCAGCAGAAGGGGGACAGGGGGAGCATCTGGAAACACCATATATTTT. Protein sequence: CASRRGTGGASGNTIYF. The entire variable domain, with the rest obtained from reference TRBV7-2 and TRBJ1-3, is as follows: GAGVSQSPSNKVTEKGKDVELRCDPISGHTALYWYRQSLGQGLEFLIYFQGNSAPDKSGLPSDRFSAERTGGSVSTLTIQRTQQEDSAVYLCASRRGTGGASGNTIYFGEGSWLTVV.

This clone has a single count. The J gene is TRBJ2-7, the V gene TRBV6-5, with 7 bases identical to TRBD1. CDR1 and CDR2 from the germline V gene are MNHEY and SVGAGI. The V and J ends lost 4 bases and 3 bases, in that order; junction bases with no gene match: 12. The length of the CDR3 is 16 residues. CDR3: CASSSNRNRGNYEQYF. The DNA for the CDR3 is TGTGCCAGCAGTTCTAACCGTAACAGGGGAAACTACGAGCAGTACTTC.

The CDR3 here is CASRDRASTDTQYF. In nucleotides, the CDR3 is TGTGCCAGCAGGGACAGGGCAAGCACAGATACGCAGTATTTT. The rearrangement joins TRBV6-1 to TRBJ2-3; 8 bases match TRBD1. The CDR3 extends over 14 amino acids. V was pared by 6 bases and J by 0 bases, with 2 bases of the junction left unmatched. The germline V gene encodes CDR1 MNHNS and CDR2 SASEGT.